This paragraph reports one T cell receptor (beta chain). What it binds is not known. J gave up 8 bases and V 4 bases, and 7 bases lay outside the gene matches. The CDR3 has 14 amino acids. Germline V gene data show CDR1 as SEHNR and CDR2 as FQNEAQ (reference sequence). The data originate from a study of cytomegalovirus exposure and HLA in healthy donors. Findings and caveats of the study: In a later analysis, TCR association rates varied by HLA locus: DRB1 most, HLA-C fewest. TCR beta chain V- and J-gene trimming was linked, in a later analysis, to a missense variant in DCLRE1C.

In the PCR, 60 Vbeta and 13 Jbeta primers were used. Assay: immunoSEQ multiplex PCR; the TCRdb copy retains only in-frame clones and omits some. The sample includes nearly 200,000 clones, about 89% of them seen just once. The rearrangement uses TRBV7-9 and TRBJ1-4; 7 bases map to TRBD1. Specimen: PBMCs. This sequence was found in a man aged 30 to 45 in good health and CMV-seronegative. Here the CDR3 reads CASSSRQGGEKLFF. The CDR3 DNA reads TGTGCCAGCAGCTCTCGACAGGGCGGGGAAAAACTGTTTTTT.